What follows is one TCR beta chain and its context. Its matching antigen is unknown. Within Nashville, Tennessee resided all donors, each a Caucasian adult. This sample was included in a study of shared clonotypes between healthy human individuals. Germline-derived CDR1 and CDR2 are MDHEN and SYDVKM. The CDR3 loop spans 16 amino acids. V was shortened by 5 bases and J by 3 bases, with 19 bases between the two germline ends. General study points: Estimated richness values were generally larger in naive subsets than in memory subsets. The researchers took only blood, and tissue repertoires probably look different. Among non-shared clonotypes, generation probabilities were lower than among those shared by all four donors.

The method was immunoSEQ multiplex PCR; TCRdb's version includes in-frame clones alone and lacks a portion of them. The sample holds some 2,500,000 clones, over 85% seen once. The rearrangement links TRBV28 to TRBJ1-2; D might be TRBD1 (6 bases). Sequenced material: naive CD4+ T cells from PBMCs. The subset here: CD45RA+ positively selected. This TCR came from a young man in good health. Some clones in this sample may be carry-over from other donors' samples. The CDR3 nucleotides are TGTGCCAGCAGTCCTCATCTAAGGGGGGATGACTATGGCTACACCTTC. As protein: CASSPHLRGDDYGYTF.